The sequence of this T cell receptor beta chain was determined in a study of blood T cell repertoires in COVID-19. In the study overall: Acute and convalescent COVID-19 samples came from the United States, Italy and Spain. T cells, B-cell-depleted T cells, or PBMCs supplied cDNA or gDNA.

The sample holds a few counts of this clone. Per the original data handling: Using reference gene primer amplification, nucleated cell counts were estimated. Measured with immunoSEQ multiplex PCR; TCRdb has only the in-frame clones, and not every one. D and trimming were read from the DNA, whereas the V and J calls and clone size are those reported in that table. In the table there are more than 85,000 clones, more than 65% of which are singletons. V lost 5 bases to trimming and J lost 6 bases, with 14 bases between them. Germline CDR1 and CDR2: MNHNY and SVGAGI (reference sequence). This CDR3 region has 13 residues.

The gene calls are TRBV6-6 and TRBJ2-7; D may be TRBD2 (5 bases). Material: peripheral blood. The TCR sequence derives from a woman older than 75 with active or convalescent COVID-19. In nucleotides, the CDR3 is TGTGCCAGCAGTCCCGCGGGCCAGCGCGAGCAGTACTTC. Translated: CASSPAGQREQYF.